The source of this T cell receptor (beta chain) is a study of shared clonotypes between healthy human individuals. Germline values: CDR1 MNHEY, CDR2 SMNVEV (reference sequence). The V and J ends lost 2 bases and 1 base respectively, with 15 bases between them. CDR3 size: 16 residues. The method was immunoSEQ multiplex PCR; TCRdb's version includes in-frame clones alone and lacks a portion of them. The sample comprises more than 2 million clones, about 94% of which are singletons, and about 1.7% rests with the top ten. In the naive CD8 group, cells lacked CD45RO and were positively selected for CCR7, so terminally differentiated effector memory CD45RA+ cells were left out.

The clonotype was recovered from a young man in good health. Some clones in this sample may be carry-over from other donors' samples. The V call is TRBV27, the J call TRBJ2-7; no firm D call. The sample comprised naive CD8+ T cells from PBMCs. CDR3 protein: CASSLGSRPTSYEQYF. The DNA of the CDR3 is TGTGCCAGCAGTTTAGGAAGCAGACCGACTTCCTACGAGCAGTACTTC.